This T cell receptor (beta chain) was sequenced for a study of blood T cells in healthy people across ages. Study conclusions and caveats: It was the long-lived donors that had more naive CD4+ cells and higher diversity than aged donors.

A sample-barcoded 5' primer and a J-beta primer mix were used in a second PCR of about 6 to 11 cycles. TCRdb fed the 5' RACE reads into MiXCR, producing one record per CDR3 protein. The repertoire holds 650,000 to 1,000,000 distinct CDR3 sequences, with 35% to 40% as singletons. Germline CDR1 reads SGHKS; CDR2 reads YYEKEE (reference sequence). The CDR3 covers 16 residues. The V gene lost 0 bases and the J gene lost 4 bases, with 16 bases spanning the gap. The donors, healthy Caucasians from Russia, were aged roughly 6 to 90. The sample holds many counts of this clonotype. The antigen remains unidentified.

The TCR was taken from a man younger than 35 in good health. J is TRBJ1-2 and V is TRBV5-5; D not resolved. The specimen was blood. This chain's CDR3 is CASSLETGERSYGYTF. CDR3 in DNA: TGTGCCAGCAGCTTGGAGACCGGGGAGCGCAGCTATGGCTACACCTTC.